These 13 T cell receptor beta chains came from one sample sequenced in a study of beta chain features in type 1 diabetes. General study results and limits: People with Type 1 diabetes carried modestly yet significantly shorter TCRB CDR3s in all four CD4+ subsets.

Expressed TCRB transcripts were sequenced because the isolated RNA had all been reverse transcribed beforehand. TCRdb's copy holds only in-frame clones and misses some; the assay was immunoSEQ multiplex PCR. The sample holds around 600,000 clones, under 15% seen once. For these receptors, no antigen is known. Sequencing was done on a sample of naive CD4+ T cells from blood. The origin of the receptors is a young man with type 1 diabetes.

This chain links TRBV7-2 with TRBJ2-5; 12 positions agree with TRBD2. V lost 5 bases to trimming and J lost 1 base; unmatched junction nucleotides: 5. Per the germline V gene, CDR1 is SGHTA and CDR2 is FQGNSA. This CDR3 comprises 16 residues. CDR3 region: CASSAQLAGGQETQYF. The DNA for the CDR3 is TGTGCCAGCAGCGCGCAACTAGCGGGGGGCCAAGAGACCCAGTACTTC.

This chain uses TRBV5-6 with TRBJ1-5; 7 nucleotides line up with TRBD1. This CDR3 contains 15 residues. The V segment lost 2 bases and the J segment 2 bases; nucleotides outside the gene matches: 4. Germline CDR1 and CDR2: SGHDT and YYEEEE. The CDR3 loop reads CASSLTDRGNQPQHF. CDR3 DNA sequence: TGTGCCAGCAGCTTAACCGACAGGGGCAATCAGCCCCAGCATTTT.

The chain is built from TRBV29-1 and TRBJ1-5, with 7 bases aligning to TRBD1. Unmatched junction bases numbered 11, after V lost 5 bases and J lost 10 bases. Germline loops: CDR1 SQVTM, CDR2 ANQGSEA. CDR3 length: 13 residues. The CDR3 coding sequence is TGCAGCGTTCGGACAGGTGAGGGCAGTCCCCAGCATTTT. Amino acids: CSVRTGEGSPQHF.

V usage is TRBV7-9 and J usage is TRBJ1-1, with 9 bases fitting TRBD1. The ends lost 7 bases at V and 1 base at J; junction bases unmatched: 4. Germline lookup yields CDR1 SEHNR and CDR2 FQNEAQ (reference sequence). This CDR3 region has 14 residues. The CDR3 is CASNGQGPNTEAFF. CDR3 sequence (DNA): TGTGCCAGCAACGGACAGGGGCCGAACACTGAAGCTTTCTTT.

This clone has more than one count but fewer than ten. The chain couples TRBV7-8 to TRBJ2-4; 7 nucleotides agree with TRBD1. The CDR3 spans 14 residues. V was clipped by 3 bases and J by 6 bases; unmatched bases: 5. Germline CDR1 SGHVS, CDR2 FQNEAQ. Here the CDR3 DNA reads TGTGCCAGCAGCTTTGGACAGGAGACAAACATTCAGTACTTC. It encodes CASSFGQETNIQYF.

The chain carries TRBV10-3 and TRBJ1-5; 11 nucleotides line up with TRBD1. The CDR3 extends over 13 amino acids. Unmatched junction bases numbered 3, after V lost 8 bases and J lost 6 bases. Germline V gene lookup returns CDR1 ENHRY and CDR2 SYGVKD. As DNA, the CDR3 is TGTGCCATCTCGGGACAGGGGGGTCAGCCCCAGCATTTT. It encodes CAISGQGGQPQHF.

In this sample, this clone turned up a few times. Within the sample, other DNA sequences also encode this same CDR3. V is TRBV5-1 and J is TRBJ2-3; D possibly corresponds to TRBD2 (5 bases). CDR3 length equals 12 residues. The V end was cut by 2 bases, the J end by 5 bases, with 6 bases between. CDR1 and CDR2 from the germline V gene are SGHRS and YFSETQ. The CDR3 DNA reads TGCGCCAGCAGCTTCGGAGGAGATACGCAGTATTTT. Protein: CASSFGGDTQYF.

V usage is TRBV5-1 and J usage is TRBJ2-1; D is perhaps TRBD1 or TRBD2 (5 bases each). V dropped 0 bases and J dropped 1 base, with 14 bases sitting between them. Per the germline V gene, CDR1 is SGHRS and CDR2 is YFSETQ. The CDR3 has 17 residues. CDR3 coding DNA: TGCGCCAGCAGCTTGGCCCCTTTGGGGGTATCCTACAATGAGCAGTTCTTC. Amino acid sequence: CASSLAPLGVSYNEQFF.

The chain uses TRBV7-2 and TRBJ2-3, with 10 bases lining up with TRBD1. Germline trimming cut 1 base from V and 6 bases from J; bases unmatched to any gene: 10. Germline loops: CDR1 SGHTA, CDR2 FQGNSA. The CDR3 is 17 residues long. The CDR3 DNA reads as TGTGCCAGCAGCTTAGGGCCGGGCGGGACAGGGGTGGATACGCAGTATTTT. This encodes CASSLGPGGTGVDTQYF.

The rearrangement uses TRBV29-1 and TRBJ2-6; 8 nucleotides match TRBD1. The CDR3 spans 14 residues. The germline V gene encodes CDR1 SQVTM and CDR2 ANQGSEA. J was trimmed by 2 bases and V by 5 bases; bases with no gene match: 2. The CDR3 bases are TGCAGCGTTCTACAGGGGGCTGGGGCCAACGTCCTGACTTTC. Translating it yields CSVLQGAGANVLTF.

The table lists this clone with a few counts. Different DNA sequences within this sample yield the same CDR3. The V gene is TRBV7-2, the J gene TRBJ2-5, with 7 bases fitting TRBD2. The CDR3 consists of 13 residues. V trimming: 2 bases; J trimming: 4 bases; junction bases outside the gene matches: 1. Germline CDR1 and CDR2: SGHTA and FQGNSA. This CDR3 reads CASSLTSVETQYF. The CDR3 nucleotides are TGTGCCAGCAGCTTAACTAGCGTAGAGACCCAGTACTTC.

The chain joins TRBV7-2 to TRBJ2-6, with 10 bases that match TRBD1. The CDR3 is made up of 18 amino acids. Germline CDR1 reads SGHTA; CDR2 reads FQGNSA. V lost 2 bases, J lost 2 bases, and 6 bases stayed unmatched. CDR3 sequence reads: CASSLPPGTGAGANVLTF. CDR3 nucleotides: TGTGCCAGCAGCTTACCCCCCGGGACAGGGGCTGGGGCCAACGTCCTGACTTTC.

In this sample, this clone turned up a few times. This chain links TRBV14 with TRBJ2-3, with unresolved D. CDR1 and CDR2 (germline): SGHDN, FVKESK. With 0 bases removed from V and 2 bases from J, the gap between germline ends came to 9 bases. The CDR3 is 15 amino acids. The chain's CDR3 is CASSQELWLTDTQYF. The CDR3 DNA follows: TGTGCCAGCAGCCAAGAACTATGGCTCACAGATACGCAGTATTTT. Filled out from reference TRBV14 and TRBJ2-3, the complete variable domain reads EAGVTQFPSHSVIEKGQTVTLRCDPISGHDNLYWYRRVMGKEIKFLLHFVKESKQDESGMPNNRFLAERTGGTYSTLKVQPAELEDSGVYFCASSQELWLTDTQYFGPGTRLTVL.